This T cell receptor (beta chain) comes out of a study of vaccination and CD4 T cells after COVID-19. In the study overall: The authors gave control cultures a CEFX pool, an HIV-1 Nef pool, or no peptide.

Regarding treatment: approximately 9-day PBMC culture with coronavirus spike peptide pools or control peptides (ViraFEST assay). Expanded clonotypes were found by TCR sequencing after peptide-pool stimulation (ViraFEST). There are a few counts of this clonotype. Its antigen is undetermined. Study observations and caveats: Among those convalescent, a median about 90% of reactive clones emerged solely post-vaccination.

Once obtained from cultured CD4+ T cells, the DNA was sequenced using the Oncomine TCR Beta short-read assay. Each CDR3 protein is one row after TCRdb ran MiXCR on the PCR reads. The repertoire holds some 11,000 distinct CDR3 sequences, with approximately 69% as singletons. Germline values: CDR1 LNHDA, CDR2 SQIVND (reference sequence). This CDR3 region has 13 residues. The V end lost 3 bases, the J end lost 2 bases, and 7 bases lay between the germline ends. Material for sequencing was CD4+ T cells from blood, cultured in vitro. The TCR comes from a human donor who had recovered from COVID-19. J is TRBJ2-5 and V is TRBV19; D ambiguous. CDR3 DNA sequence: TGTGCCAGTAGTATTGGCGGACAAGAGACCCAGTACTTC. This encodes CASSIGGQETQYF.